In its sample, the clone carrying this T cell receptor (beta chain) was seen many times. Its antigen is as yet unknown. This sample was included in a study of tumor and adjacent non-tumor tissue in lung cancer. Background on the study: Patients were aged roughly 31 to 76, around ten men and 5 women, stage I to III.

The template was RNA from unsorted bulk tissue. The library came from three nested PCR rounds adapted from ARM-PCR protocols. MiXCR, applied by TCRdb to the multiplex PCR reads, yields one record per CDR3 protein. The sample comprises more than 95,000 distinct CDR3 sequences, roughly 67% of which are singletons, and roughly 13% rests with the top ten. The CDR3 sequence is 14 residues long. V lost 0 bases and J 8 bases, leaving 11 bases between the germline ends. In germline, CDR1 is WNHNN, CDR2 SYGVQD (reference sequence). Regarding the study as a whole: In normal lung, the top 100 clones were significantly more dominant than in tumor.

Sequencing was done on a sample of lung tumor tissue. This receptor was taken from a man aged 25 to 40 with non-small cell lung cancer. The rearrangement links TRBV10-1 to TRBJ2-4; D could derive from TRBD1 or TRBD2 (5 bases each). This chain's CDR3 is CASSESGVGDIQYF. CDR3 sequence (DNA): TGCGCCAGCAGTGAGTCGGGGGTTGGAGACATTCAGTACTTC.